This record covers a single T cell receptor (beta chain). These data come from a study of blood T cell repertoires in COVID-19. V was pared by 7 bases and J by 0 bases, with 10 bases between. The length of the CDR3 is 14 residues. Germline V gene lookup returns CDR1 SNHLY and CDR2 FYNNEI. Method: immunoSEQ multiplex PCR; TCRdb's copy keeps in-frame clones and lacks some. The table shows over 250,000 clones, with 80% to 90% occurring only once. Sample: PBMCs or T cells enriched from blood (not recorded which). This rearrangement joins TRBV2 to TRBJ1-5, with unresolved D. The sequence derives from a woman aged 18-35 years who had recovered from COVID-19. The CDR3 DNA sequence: TGTGCCAGCAAATCCGGGTATAGCAATCAGCCCCAGCATTTT. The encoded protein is CASKSGYSNQPQHF.